The present TCR beta chain was sequenced within a study of blood T cell repertoires in COVID-19. Whole-study context: Sources were T cells, B-cell-depleted T cells, or PBMCs; the material itself was cDNA or gDNA.

Only in-frame clones appear in the TCRdb table, and some are missing; sequencing was by immunoSEQ multiplex PCR. The repertoire holds roughly 140,000 clones, with 60% to 80% as singletons. Sequencing used peripheral blood. The receptor's source is a middle-aged man with active or convalescent COVID-19.

The CDR3 DNA is TGTGCCAGCACTCTAGGGGGGACAGGGGTCTACGAGCAGTACTTC. The encoded protein is CASTLGGTGVYEQYF. This chain links TRBV6-5 with TRBJ2-7, with TRBD1 identical over 10 bases. Germline CDR1 and CDR2: MNHEY and SVGAGI. This CDR3 comprises 15 residues. Trimming cost V 7 bases and J 3 bases; bases outside gene matches: 9.